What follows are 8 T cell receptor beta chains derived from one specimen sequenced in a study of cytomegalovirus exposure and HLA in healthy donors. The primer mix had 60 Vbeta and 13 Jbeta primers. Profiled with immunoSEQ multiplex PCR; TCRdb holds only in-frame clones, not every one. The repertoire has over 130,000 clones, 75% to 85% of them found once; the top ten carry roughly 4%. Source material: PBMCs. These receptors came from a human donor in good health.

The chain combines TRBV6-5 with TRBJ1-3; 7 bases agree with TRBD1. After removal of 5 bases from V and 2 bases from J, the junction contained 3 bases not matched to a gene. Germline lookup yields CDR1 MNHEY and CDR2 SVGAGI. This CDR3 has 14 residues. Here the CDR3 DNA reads TGTGCCAGCAGTCGCGACAGGGCTGGAAACACCATATATTTT. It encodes CASSRDRAGNTIYF.

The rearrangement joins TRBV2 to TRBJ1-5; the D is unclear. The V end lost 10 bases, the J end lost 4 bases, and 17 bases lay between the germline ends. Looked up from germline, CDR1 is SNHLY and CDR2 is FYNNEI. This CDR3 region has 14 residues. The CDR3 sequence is CAISGLTLNQPQHF. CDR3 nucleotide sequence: TGTGCCATCTCAGGACTCACTTTAAATCAGCCCCAGCATTTT.

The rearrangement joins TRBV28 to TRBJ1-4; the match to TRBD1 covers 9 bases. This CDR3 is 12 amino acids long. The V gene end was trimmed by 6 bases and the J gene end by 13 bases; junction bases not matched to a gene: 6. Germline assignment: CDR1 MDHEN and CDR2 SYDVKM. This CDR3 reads CASSPTGGGLFF. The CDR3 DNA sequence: TGTGCCAGCAGCCCGACAGGGGGAGGACTGTTTTTT.

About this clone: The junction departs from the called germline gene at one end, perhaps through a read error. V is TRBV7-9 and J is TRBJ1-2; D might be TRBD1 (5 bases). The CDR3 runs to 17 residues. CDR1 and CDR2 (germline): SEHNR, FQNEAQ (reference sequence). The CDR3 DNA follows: TGTTCCAGCAGCGGGCCCGAACAGGCGGCATCAGTCTATGGCTACACCTTC. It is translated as CSSSGPEQAASVYGYTF.

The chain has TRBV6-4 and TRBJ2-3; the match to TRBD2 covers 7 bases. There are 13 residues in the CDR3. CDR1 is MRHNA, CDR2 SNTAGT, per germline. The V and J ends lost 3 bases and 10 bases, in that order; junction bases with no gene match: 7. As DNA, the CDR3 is TGTGCCAGCAGTGAGGGGACTACACCGCCGCAGTATTTT. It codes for CASSEGTTPPQYF.

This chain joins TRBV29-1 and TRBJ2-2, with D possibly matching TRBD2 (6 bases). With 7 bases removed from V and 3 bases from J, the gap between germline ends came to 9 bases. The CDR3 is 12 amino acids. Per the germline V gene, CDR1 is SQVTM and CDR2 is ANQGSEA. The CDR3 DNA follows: TGCAGCGGGAGGAGGGACACCGGGGAGCTGTTTTTT. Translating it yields CSGRRDTGELFF.

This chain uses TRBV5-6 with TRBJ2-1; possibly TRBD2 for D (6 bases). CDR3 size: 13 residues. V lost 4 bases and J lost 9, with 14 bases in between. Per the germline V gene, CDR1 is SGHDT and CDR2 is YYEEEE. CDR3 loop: CASSPVHGGEQFF. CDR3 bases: TGTGCCAGCAGCCCGGTACACGGGGGTGAGCAGTTCTTC.

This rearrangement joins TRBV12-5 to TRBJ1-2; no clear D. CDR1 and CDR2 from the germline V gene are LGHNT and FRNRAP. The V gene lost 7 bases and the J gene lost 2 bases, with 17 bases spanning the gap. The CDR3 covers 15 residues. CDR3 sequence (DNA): TGTGCTAGTGACTCGCAAGAGGGCGGCAACTATGGCTACACCTTC. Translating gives CASDSQEGGNYGYTF.